One sample yielded the 13 T cell receptor beta chains listed below, sequenced in a study of patients and donors after allogeneic stem cell transplantation. MiXCR, applied by TCRdb to the RT-PCR reads, yields one record per CDR3 protein. The sample gives about 150,000 distinct CDR3 sequences, roughly 22% of which show up once; roughly 26% is in the top ten. Sequenced material: blood, either unsorted or a sorted T cell fraction (not recorded which). These receptors were collected from a human donor who was either an allogeneic HSCT recipient or a stem cell or donor lymphocyte infusion donor (not recorded which). It is not recorded whose cells these are; they may come from a transplant donor.

This clonotype has only a few counts. The V gene is TRBV29-1, the J gene TRBJ1-2; D not resolved. Trimming removed 1 base from V and 4 bases from J, with 13 bases in between. CDR1 and CDR2 (germline): SQVTM, ANQGSEA. This CDR3 has 14 amino acids. The CDR3 nucleotides read TGCAGCGTTGAAGTAGGCGGGATCGGCTATGGCTACACCTTC. Translating gives CSVEVGGIGYGYTF.

This chain uses TRBV20-1 with TRBJ2-7, with D possibly TRBD2 on 6 matching bases. The germline V gene has CDR1 DFQATT and CDR2 SNEGSKA (reference sequence). The V end was cut by 0 bases, the J end by 4 bases, with 13 bases between. CDR3 length: 14 amino acids. This CDR3 reads CSARDMGGGYEQYF. The CDR3 DNA reads TGCAGTGCTAGAGATATGGGTGGAGGGTACGAGCAGTACTTC.

This clonotype turned up a few times. The chain recombines TRBV5-1 with TRBJ1-4, with D tentatively TRBD1 (5 bases). Germline V gene sequence: CDR1 SGHRS, CDR2 YFSETQ. V was clipped by 4 bases and J by 4 bases, with 11 bases between them. This CDR3 region has 14 residues. CDR3 residues: CASSLRDGNEKLFF. CDR3 in DNA: TGCGCCAGCAGCCTCCGGGACGGTAATGAAAAACTGTTTTTT.

The chain recombines TRBV12-3 or TRBV12-4 with TRBJ2-1; possible D gene TRBD2, 6 bases. The CDR3 sequence is 15 residues long. The V and J ends lost 3 bases and 0 bases respectively, with 9 bases between them. The CDR3: CASSFLGSSYNEQFF. The CDR3 nucleotides are TGTGCCAGCAGTTTTCTCGGGAGCTCCTACAATGAGCAGTTCTTC.

The chain has TRBV20-1 and TRBJ1-1; D call uncertain. V shed 8 bases and J shed 1 base, with 14 bases lying between them. The CDR3 is made up of 13 amino acids. In germline, CDR1 is DFQATT, CDR2 SNEGSKA (reference sequence). The DNA of the CDR3 is TGCAGTCCCGGGATTCAGGAGAACACTGAAGCTTTCTTT. Its protein product is CSPGIQENTEAFF.

The chain employs TRBV18 and TRBJ2-7; no definite D call. With 2 bases removed from V and 3 bases from J, the gap between germline ends came to 8 bases. The germline V gene has CDR1 KGHSH and CDR2 LQKENI. The CDR3 has 13 amino acids. The CDR3: CASSPTPYYEQYF. CDR3 DNA sequence: TGTGCCAGCTCACCAACTCCTTACTACGAGCAGTACTTC.

This clonotype was seen only once. The CDR3 region has the DNA TGTGCCATCAGTGACAGGGCCCCCTACGAGCAGTACTTC. It yields the protein CAISDRAPYEQYF. The V and J genes are TRBV10-3 and TRBJ2-7; D might be TRBD1 (5 bases). V was clipped by 3 bases and J by 2 bases, with 8 bases between them. The V gene's germline CDR1 is ENHRY and CDR2 SYGVKD. The CDR3 consists of 13 residues.

This clonotype was seen a handful of times. This chain connects TRBV15 to TRBJ2-7; D not certain. V was clipped by 0 bases and J by 4 bases, with 7 bases between them. This CDR3 contains 13 residues. In germline, CDR1 is LNHNV, CDR2 YYDKDF (reference sequence). The CDR3 reads CATSRDMGYEQYF. CDR3 nucleotide sequence: TGTGCCACCAGCAGAGATATGGGATACGAGCAGTACTTC.

This chain links TRBV12-3 or TRBV12-4 with TRBJ2-1, with no clear D. This CDR3 region has 14 residues. V lost 5 bases and J lost 15, with 23 bases in between. The CDR3 DNA reads TGTGCCAGCAGTCCCGAGCAGTTTTTAGGTTTTACGTTCTTC. Amino acid sequence: CASSPEQFLGFTFF.

This clonotype was seen more than once but under ten times. The chain combines TRBV6-2 or TRBV6-3 with TRBJ2-7; TRBD2 aligns across 13 bases. V dropped 5 bases and J dropped 1; count of bases not matched to a gene: 2. Germline lookup yields CDR1 MNHEY and CDR2 SVGEGT. The CDR3 runs 15 residues. The CDR3 here is CASSTGLAGSYEQYF. The CDR3, as DNA: TGTGCCAGCAGTACGGGACTAGCGGGGTCCTACGAGCAGTACTTC.

This clonotype was detected ten times or more. The rearrangement uses TRBV29-1 and TRBJ1-2; unclear D gene. V lost 1 base and J lost 8, with 8 bases in between. Germline lookup yields CDR1 SQVTM and CDR2 ANQGSEA. The CDR3 has 11 amino acids. The CDR3 spells CSVEGPRGYTF. CDR3 nucleotides: TGCAGCGTTGAAGGCCCTCGGGGCTACACCTTC.

V gene TRBV10-3 combines with J gene TRBJ1-2; D is perhaps TRBD1 (5 bases). The CDR3 contains 15 residues. CDR1 and CDR2 (germline): ENHRY, SYGVKD. Trimming stripped 0 bases from V and 7 bases from J, with 15 bases between. The CDR3 here is CAISESKTDLAGYTF. DNA for the CDR3: TGTGCCATCAGTGAGTCAAAGACAGACCTGGCTGGCTACACCTTC.

The rearrangement uses TRBV4-1 and TRBJ1-2; D is undetermined. Trimming removed 0 bases at V and 3 bases at J, with 20 bases between. Germline-derived CDR1 and CDR2 are MGHRA and YSYEKL. CDR3 length equals 18 residues. CDR3 protein: CASSQDIWEPIYDYGYTF. The CDR3 DNA reads TGCGCCAGCAGCCAAGATATTTGGGAACCAATCTATGACTATGGCTACACCTTC.